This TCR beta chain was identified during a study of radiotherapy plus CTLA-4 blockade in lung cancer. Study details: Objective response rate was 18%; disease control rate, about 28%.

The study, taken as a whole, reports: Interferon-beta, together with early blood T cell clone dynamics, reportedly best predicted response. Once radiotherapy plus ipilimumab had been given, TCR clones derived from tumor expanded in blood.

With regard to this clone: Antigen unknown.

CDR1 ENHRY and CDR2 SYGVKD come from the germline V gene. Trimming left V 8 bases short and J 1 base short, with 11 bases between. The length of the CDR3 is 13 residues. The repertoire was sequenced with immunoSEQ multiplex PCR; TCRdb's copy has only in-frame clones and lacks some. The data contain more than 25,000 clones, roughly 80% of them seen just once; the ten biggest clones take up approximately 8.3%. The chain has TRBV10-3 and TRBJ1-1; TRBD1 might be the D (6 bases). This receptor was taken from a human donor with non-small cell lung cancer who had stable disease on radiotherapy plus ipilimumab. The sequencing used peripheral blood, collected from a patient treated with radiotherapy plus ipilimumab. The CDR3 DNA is TGTGCCATCGCCGGGACACCGAACACTGAAGCTTTCTTT. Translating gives CAIAGTPNTEAFF.